The 15 T cell receptor beta chains listed next were all sequenced from one sample in a study of cytomegalovirus exposure and HLA in healthy donors. Vbeta (60) and Jbeta (13) primers were used in the PCR. Repertoires were generated with immunoSEQ multiplex PCR, while TCRdb's copy carries only in-frame clones and drops some. The sample records 150,000 to 200,000 clones, about four fifths being singletons. The sequencing input was PBMCs. Every receptor here comes from a woman in her fifties or sixties in good health and CMV-seronegative.

The J gene is TRBJ1-5, the V gene TRBV16, with no clear D. The CDR3 covers 15 residues. The V end lost 2 bases, the J end lost 0 bases, and 8 bases lay between the germline ends. The germline CDR1 and CDR2 sequences are KGHSY and FQNENV. The CDR3 DNA reads as TGTGCCAGCAGCCAACAGGCCCATAGCAATCAGCCCCAGCATTTT. Its translation: CASSQQAHSNQPQHF.

This clone was detected once. The junction shows a germline mismatch at one end, possibly a read error. V and J are TRBV7-7 and TRBJ2-3; the D gene is possibly TRBD1 (8 bases). The CDR3 runs to 16 residues. Germline V gene lookup returns CDR1 SSHAT and CDR2 FNYEAQ (reference sequence). This CDR3 reads CASSPGTGLGTDTQYF. DNA for the CDR3: TGTGCTAGCAGCCCCGGGACAGGACTAGGGACAGATACGCAGTATTTT.

This rearrangement joins TRBV9 to TRBJ1-1; D gene unclear. This CDR3 region has 13 residues. The germline CDR1 and CDR2 sequences are SGDLS and YYNGEE. Trimming removed 2 bases at V and 7 bases at J, with 12 bases between. CDR3 sequence reads: CASSVSGINEAFF. In nucleotides, the CDR3 is TGTGCCAGCAGCGTGAGCGGAATAAATGAAGCTTTCTTT.

This clone was picked up a small number of times. This chain uses TRBV5-1 with TRBJ2-1; 9 bases match TRBD1. Germline-derived CDR1 and CDR2 are SGHRS and YFSETQ. The junction had 12 bases not matched to a gene; V was cut back by 4 bases and J by 10 bases. This CDR3 has 15 amino acids. CDR3 loop: CASSRTGTGFDEQFF. CDR3 bases: TGCGCCAGCAGCCGGACTGGGACAGGGTTTGACGAGCAGTTCTTC.

This clone was recorded a few times. The chain carries TRBV6-6 and TRBJ2-7; the match to TRBD2 covers 11 bases. The CDR3 is made up of 15 amino acids. Losses at the gene ends were 8 bases for V and 2 bases for J; bases not matched to a gene: 8. Germline-derived CDR1 and CDR2 are MNHNY and SVGAGI (reference sequence). CDR3 region: CASRGASGRTYEQYF. In DNA form, the CDR3 reads TGTGCCAGCCGCGGGGCTAGCGGGAGGACCTACGAGCAGTACTTC.

The rearrangement joins TRBV6-5 to TRBJ2-1, with a possible D match to TRBD2 (6 bases). V was trimmed by 4 bases and J by 2 bases, leaving 15 bases between them. CDR3 size: 16 residues. Germline V gene data show CDR1 as MNHEY and CDR2 as SVGAGI. CDR3 in DNA: TGTGCCAGCAGTTCACCCCGGGACTCCCCCTACAATGAGCAGTTCTTC. Its translation: CASSSPRDSPYNEQFF.

The rearrangement joins TRBV27 to TRBJ1-1; D is perhaps TRBD1 (5 bases). Germline V CDR1 and CDR2: MNHEY, SMNVEV (reference sequence). This CDR3 is built from 13 residues. V was clipped by 6 bases and J by 8 bases, with 16 bases between them. The CDR3 nucleotides read TGTGCCAGCAGCTACGGGGGTTTGGAGGAAGCTTTCTTT. Its translation: CASSYGGLEEAFF.

This clone was found once. The chain is built from TRBV4-1 and TRBJ1-3; 7 positions agree with TRBD1. Trimming removed 4 bases from V and 0 bases from J; junction bases left unmatched: 6. This CDR3 spans 16 amino acids. Germline V gene sequence: CDR1 MGHRA, CDR2 YSYEKL. The CDR3 nucleotides are TGCGCCAGCAGCCCGCGACAGGGTCCCTCTGGAAACACCATATATTTT. Its translation: CASSPRQGPSGNTIYF.

The chain has TRBV5-8 and TRBJ1-2, with 10 bases matching TRBD1. In germline, CDR1 is SGHTS, CDR2 YDEGEE. This CDR3 is 16 amino acids long. V was clipped by 0 bases and J by 4 bases; unmatched bases: 6. CDR3 loop: CASSLVGQGLIYGYTF. CDR3 in DNA: TGTGCCAGCAGCTTGGTGGGACAGGGGCTTATCTATGGCTACACCTTC.

The V and J genes are TRBV10-3 and TRBJ1-6; 8 bases map to TRBD1. The germline CDR1 and CDR2 sequences are ENHRY and SYGVKD. CDR3 length equals 15 residues. Trimming cost V 3 bases and J 10 bases; bases outside gene matches: 8. The CDR3 nucleotides are TGTGCCATCAGTGACTTATCCAGGGGGCGATCACCCCTCCACTTT. It encodes CAISDLSRGRSPLHF.

The chain links TRBV2 to TRBJ2-5; 9 nucleotides line up with TRBD2. CDR1 is SNHLY and CDR2 is FYNNEI in the germline V gene. After removal of 6 bases from V and 4 bases from J, the junction contained 6 bases not matched to a gene. CDR3 size: 14 residues. This CDR3 reads CASRAGGGGETQYF. As DNA, the CDR3 is TGTGCCAGCAGAGCGGGGGGCGGGGGAGAGACCCAGTACTTC. Combining the CDR3 with reference TRBV2 and TRBJ2-5 gives the whole variable domain EPEVTQTPSHQVTQMGQEVILRCVPISNHLYFYWYRQILGQKVEFLVSFYNNEISEKSEIFDDQFSVERPDGSNFTLKIRSTKLEDSAMYFCASRAGGGGETQYFGPGTRLLVL.

The V and J genes are TRBV28 and TRBJ1-5; no firm D call. CDR1 and CDR2 (germline): MDHEN, SYDVKM. This CDR3 is built from 11 residues. V shed 3 bases and J shed 6 bases, with 3 bases lying between them. CDR3 loop: CASSFRQPQHF. The CDR3 DNA sequence: TGTGCCAGCAGTTTTCGTCAGCCCCAGCATTTT.

The DNA of the CDR3 is TGTGCCAGCAGTTACTCGTCCGGGGATAGCAATCAGCCCCAGCATTTT. This sequence encodes CASSYSSGDSNQPQHF. The J gene is TRBJ1-5, the V gene TRBV6-5; D gene uncertain. CDR3 size: 16 residues. CDR1 MNHEY and CDR2 SVGAGI come from the germline V gene. V lost 0 bases to trimming and J lost 0 bases, with 9 bases between them.

This clone was seen only a few times. V is TRBV28 and J is TRBJ1-2; D is unclear. Germline lookup yields CDR1 MDHEN and CDR2 SYDVKM. The CDR3 loop spans 12 amino acids. Trimming took 6 bases from V and 0 from J, leaving 5 bases between them. CDR3 DNA sequence: TGTGCCAGCAGCCCTACTAACTATGGCTACACCTTC. Translation gives CASSPTNYGYTF.

The chain combines TRBV6-5 with TRBJ2-3; 9 bases are shared with TRBD1. Looked up from germline, CDR1 is MNHEY and CDR2 is SVGAGI. With 0 bases clipped from V and 4 bases from J, the junction kept 2 bases outside the gene matches. The CDR3 has 15 amino acids. This chain's CDR3 is CASSYSGTGPDTQYF. For the CDR3, the DNA is TGTGCCAGCAGTTACTCCGGGACAGGGCCAGATACGCAGTATTTT.